This TCR beta chain emerged from a study of cytomegalovirus exposure and HLA in healthy donors. Per the germline V gene, CDR1 is LNHDA and CDR2 is SQIVND (reference sequence). The CDR3 consists of 15 residues. The trim removed 6 bases at V and 2 bases at J, leaving 9 bases unmatched. 13 Jbeta primers and 60 Vbeta primers were used for the PCR. Some clones are missing from TCRdb's copy, which holds only in-frame ones; the method was immunoSEQ multiplex PCR. This table holds some 76,000 clones, around 84% found once. General study points: Association of a missense DCLRE1C variant with TCR beta V- and J-gene trimming was reported in a later analysis. Exclusion applied to some V segments, including TRBV6-2 and TRBV6-3, as they were indistinguishable. Reports state that TCR beta sequences accurately predicted most subjects' HLA-A and HLA-B alleles. Diagnosis of cytomegalovirus status made by the classifier reportedly showed high specificity and sensitivity.

On this clone itself: Its antigen is undetermined.

The origin of this receptor is a woman aged 45-59 years in good health and CMV-seronegative. The gene calls are TRBV19 and TRBJ1-2; TRBD1 matches at 7 bases. Sample: PBMCs. The CDR3 DNA sequence: TGTGCCAGTAGCCGCTTGGGGACAGACAACTATGGCTACACCTTC. It translates to CASSRLGTDNYGYTF.